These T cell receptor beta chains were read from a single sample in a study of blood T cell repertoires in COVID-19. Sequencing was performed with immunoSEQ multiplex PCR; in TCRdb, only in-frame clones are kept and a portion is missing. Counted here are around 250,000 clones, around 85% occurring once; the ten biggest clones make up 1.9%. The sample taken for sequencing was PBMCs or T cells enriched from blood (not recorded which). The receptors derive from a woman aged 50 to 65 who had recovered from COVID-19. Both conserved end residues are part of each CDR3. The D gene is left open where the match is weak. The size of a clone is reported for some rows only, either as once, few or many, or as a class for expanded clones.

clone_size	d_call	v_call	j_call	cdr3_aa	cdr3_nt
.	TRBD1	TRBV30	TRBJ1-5	CAWSVGRGYQPQHF	TGTGCCTGGAGTGTTGGCAGGGGGTATCAGCCCCAGCATTTT
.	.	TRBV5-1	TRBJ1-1	CASSPPNGQTEAFF	TGCGCCAGCAGCCCACCCAATGGGCAAACTGAAGCTTTCTTT
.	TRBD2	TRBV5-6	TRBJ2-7	CASTLSGTSYEQYF	TGTGCCAGCACCCTAAGCGGGACCTCGTACGAGCAGTACTTC
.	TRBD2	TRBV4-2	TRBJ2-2	CASSLKMETSGSGELFF	TGTGCCAGCAGCCTAAAGATGGAGACTAGCGGGAGCGGGGAGCTGTTTTTT
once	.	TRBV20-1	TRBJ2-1	CSAASFNEQFF	TGCAGTGCTGCTAGCTTCAATGAGCAGTTCTTC
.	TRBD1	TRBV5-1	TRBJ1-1	CASSPTPDRLNTEAFF	TGCGCCAGCAGCCCTACTCCGGACAGGTTGAACACTGAAGCTTTCTTT
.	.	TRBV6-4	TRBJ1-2	CASSHGREYGYTF	TGTGCCAGCAGTCATGGACGGGAATATGGCTACACCTTC
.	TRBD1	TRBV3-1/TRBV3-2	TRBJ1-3	CASRRQGISGNTIYF	TGTGCCAGCAGGAGACAGGGGATATCTGGAAACACCATATATTTT
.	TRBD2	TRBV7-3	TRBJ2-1	CASSRLAGGSEQFF	TGTGCCAGCAGCCGACTAGCGGGAGGGAGCGAGCAGTTCTTC
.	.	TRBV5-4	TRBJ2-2	CASSLPSTGELFF	TGTGCCAGCTCCTTGCCTAGCACCGGGGAGCTGTTTTTT
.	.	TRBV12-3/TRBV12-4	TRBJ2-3	CASSGGPDTQYF	TGTGCCAGCAGTGGTGGGCCAGATACGCAGTATTTT
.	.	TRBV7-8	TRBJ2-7	CASSLRLGRGSYEQYF	TGTGCCAGCAGCTTAAGGCTGGGCAGGGGCTCCTACGAGCAGTACTTC
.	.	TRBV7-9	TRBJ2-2	CASSSSTAGTGELFF	TGTGCCAGCAGCTCCTCGACGGCGGGCACCGGGGAGCTGTTTTTT
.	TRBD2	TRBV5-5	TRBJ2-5	CASSPGTSGAPETQYF	TGTGCCAGCAGCCCGGGGACTAGCGGGGCCCCAGAGACCCAGTACTTC
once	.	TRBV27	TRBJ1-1	CASSLRQGPGEAFF	TGTGCCAGCAGTTTAAGGCAGGGCCCGGGTGAAGCTTTCTTT
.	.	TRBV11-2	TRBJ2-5	CASSLDWLAQETQYF	TGTGCCAGCAGCTTAGATTGGCTAGCACAAGAGACCCAGTACTTC
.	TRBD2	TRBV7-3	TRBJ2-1	CASSSLLAGGEQFF	TGTGCCAGCAGCTCCCTGCTGGCGGGAGGTGAGCAGTTCTTC
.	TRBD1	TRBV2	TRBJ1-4	CASSLDRGDEKLFF	TGTGCCAGCAGTCTGGACAGGGGGGATGAAAAACTGTTTTTT
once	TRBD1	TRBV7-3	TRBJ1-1	CASSMDRGRFSNTEAFF	TGTGCCAGCAGCATGGACAGGGGGCGCTTCTCAAACACTGAAGCTTTCTTT
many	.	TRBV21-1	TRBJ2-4	CASSNPSGRMGQNIQYF	TGTGCCAGCAGCAATCCGAGCGGGAGAATGGGTCAAAACATTCAGTACTTC
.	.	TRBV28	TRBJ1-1	CASTGGYTEAFF	TGTGCCAGCACCGGGGGTTACACTGAAGCTTTCTTT
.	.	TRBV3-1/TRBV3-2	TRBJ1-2	CASSLDSNYGYTF	TGTGCCAGCAGCTTAGACAGTAACTATGGCTACACCTTC
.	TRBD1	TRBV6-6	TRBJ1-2	CASSSVDRGTYGYTF	TGTGCCAGCAGTTCCGTGGACAGGGGGACCTATGGCTACACCTTC
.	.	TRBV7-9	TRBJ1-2	CASSLAEGRGRIYGYTF	TGTGCCAGCAGCTTAGCGGAGGGGAGGGGGAGAATCTATGGCTACACCTTC
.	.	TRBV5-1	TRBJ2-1	CASSLAVTGEQFF	TGCGCCAGCAGCTTGGCCGTAACCGGTGAGCAGTTCTTC
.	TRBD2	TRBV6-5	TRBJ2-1	CASSSGTSGRNEQFF	TGTGCCAGCAGCTCCGGGACTAGCGGAAGGAATGAGCAGTTCTTC
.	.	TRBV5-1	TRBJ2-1	CASSLDPGVGNEQFF	TGCGCCAGCAGCTTGGACCCAGGGGTGGGGAATGAGCAGTTCTTC
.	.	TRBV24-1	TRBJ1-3	CATSDYKGGGSGNTIYF	TGTGCCACCAGTGATTATAAGGGAGGCGGCTCTGGAAACACCATATATTTT
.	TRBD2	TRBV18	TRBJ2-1	CASSPTSGSGNEQFF	TGTGCCAGCTCACCGACTAGCGGGAGCGGCAATGAGCAGTTCTTC
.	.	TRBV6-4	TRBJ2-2	CASSVGSGEAGELFF	TGTGCCAGCAGCGTGGGGTCGGGAGAAGCCGGGGAGCTGTTTTTT
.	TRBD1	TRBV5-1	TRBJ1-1	CASSIGTVNTEAFF	TGCGCCAGCAGCATCGGGACAGTTAACACTGAAGCTTTCTTT
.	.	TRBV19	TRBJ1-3	CASSIFTQAGPGNTIYF	TGTGCCAGTAGTATTTTTACCCAGGCAGGGCCCGGAAACACCATATATTTT